This TCR beta chain originates from a study of CD8 T cells in Susac syndrome. Study results and limitations: Acknowledgment was made by the study that its TCR sequencing and HLA analysis involved a relatively small number of individuals.

Regarding this clonotype: Its antigen is not known.

V shed 3 bases and J 7 bases; nucleotides not matched to a gene: 9. The CDR3 spans 15 residues. Germline assignment: CDR1 MNHEY and CDR2 SMNVEV (reference sequence). When the RNA was reverse transcribed, random hexamers were used with an input of 0.5 to 1 ug. TCRdb used MiXCR to reprocess the immunoSEQ multiplex PCR reads, holding one entry per CDR3 protein. The sample lists about 140,000 distinct CDR3 sequences; approximately 93% were seen once. The TCR sequence derives from a human donor in good health. The rearrangement joins TRBV27 to TRBJ1-2, with 9 bases fitting TRBD1. The source material was CD8+ T cells from PBMCs. Here the CDR3 reads CASSLSGQGITGYTF. The CDR3 DNA follows: TGTGCCAGCAGTTTGTCCGGACAGGGGATAACTGGCTACACCTTC.